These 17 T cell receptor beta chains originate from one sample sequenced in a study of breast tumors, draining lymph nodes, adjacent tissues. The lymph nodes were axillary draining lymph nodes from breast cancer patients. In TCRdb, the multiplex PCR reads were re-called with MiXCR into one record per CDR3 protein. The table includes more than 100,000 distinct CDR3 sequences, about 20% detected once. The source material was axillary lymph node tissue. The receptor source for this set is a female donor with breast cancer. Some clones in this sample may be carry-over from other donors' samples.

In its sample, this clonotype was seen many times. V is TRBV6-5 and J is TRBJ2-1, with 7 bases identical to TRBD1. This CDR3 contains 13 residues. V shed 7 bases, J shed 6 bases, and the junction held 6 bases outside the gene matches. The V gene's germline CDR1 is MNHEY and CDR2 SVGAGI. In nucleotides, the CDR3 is TGTGCCAGCATAAGGGCAGGGGGCAATGAGCAGTTCTTC. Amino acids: CASIRAGGNEQFF.

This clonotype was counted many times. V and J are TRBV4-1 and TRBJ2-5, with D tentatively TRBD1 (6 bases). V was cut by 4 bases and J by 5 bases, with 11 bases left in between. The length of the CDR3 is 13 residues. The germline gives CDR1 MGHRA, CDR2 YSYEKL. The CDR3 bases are TGCGCCAGCAGCCCGACAGGTTTCGAGACCCAGTACTTC. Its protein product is CASSPTGFETQYF.

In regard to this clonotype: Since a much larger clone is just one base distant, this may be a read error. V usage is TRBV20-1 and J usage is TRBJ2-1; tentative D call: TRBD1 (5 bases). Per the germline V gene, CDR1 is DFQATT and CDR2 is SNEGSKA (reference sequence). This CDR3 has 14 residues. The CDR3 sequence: CSAREGASYNEQLF. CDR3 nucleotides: TGCAGTGCTAGAGAAGGGGCTTCCTACAATGAGCAGCTCTTC.

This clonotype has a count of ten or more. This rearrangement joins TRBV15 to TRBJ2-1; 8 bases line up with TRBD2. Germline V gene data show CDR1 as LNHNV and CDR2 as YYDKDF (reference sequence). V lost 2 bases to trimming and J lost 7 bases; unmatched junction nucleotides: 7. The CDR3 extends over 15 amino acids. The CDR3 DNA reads TGTGCCACCAGCAGAATTAGCGGGAAGATGAATGAGCAGTTCTTC. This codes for CATSRISGKMNEQFF.

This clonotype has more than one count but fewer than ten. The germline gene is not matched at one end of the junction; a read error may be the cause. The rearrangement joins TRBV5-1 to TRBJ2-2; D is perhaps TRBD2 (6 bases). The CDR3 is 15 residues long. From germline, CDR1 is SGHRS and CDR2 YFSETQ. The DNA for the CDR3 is TGCGCCAGCAGCTCACTTAGATTTGACACCGGGGGGCTGTTTTTT. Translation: CASSSLRFDTGGLFF.

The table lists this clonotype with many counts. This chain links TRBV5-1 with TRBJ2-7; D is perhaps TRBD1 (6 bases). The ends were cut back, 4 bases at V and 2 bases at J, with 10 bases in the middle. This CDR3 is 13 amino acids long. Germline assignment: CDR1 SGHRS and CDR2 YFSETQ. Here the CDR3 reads CASSEQGPYEQYF. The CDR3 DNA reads TGCGCCAGCAGCGAGCAGGGGCCCTACGAGCAGTACTTC.

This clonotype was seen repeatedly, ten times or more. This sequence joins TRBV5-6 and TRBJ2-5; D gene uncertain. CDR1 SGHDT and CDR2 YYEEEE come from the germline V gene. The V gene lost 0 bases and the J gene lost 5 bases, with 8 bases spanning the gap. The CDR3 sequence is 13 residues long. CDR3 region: CASSLGVGETQYF. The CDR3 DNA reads TGTGCCAGCAGCTTGGGGGTAGGCGAGACCCAGTACTTC.

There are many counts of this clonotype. The CDR3 loop reads CASSLVGQGYNEQFF. The CDR3 DNA reads as TGCGCCAGCAGCTTGGTGGGACAGGGATACAATGAGCAGTTCTTC. V gene TRBV5-1 combines with J gene TRBJ2-1; 9 bases map to TRBD1. The germline CDR1 and CDR2 sequences are SGHRS and YFSETQ. The ends lost 0 bases at V and 4 bases at J; junction bases unmatched: 2. The CDR3 consists of 15 residues.

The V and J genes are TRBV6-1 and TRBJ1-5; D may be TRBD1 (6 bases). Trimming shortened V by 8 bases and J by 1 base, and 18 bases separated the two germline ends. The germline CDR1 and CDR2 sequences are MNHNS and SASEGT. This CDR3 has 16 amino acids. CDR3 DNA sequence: TGTGCCAGCGCACTCAAAGGGGGGGCAAGCAATCAGCCCCAGCATTTT. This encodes CASALKGGASNQPQHF.

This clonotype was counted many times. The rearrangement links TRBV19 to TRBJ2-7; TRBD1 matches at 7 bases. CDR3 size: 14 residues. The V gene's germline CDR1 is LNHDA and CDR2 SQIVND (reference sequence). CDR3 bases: TGTGTCGGTCAAAAGACAGGGCCTCCCTACGAGCAGTACTTC. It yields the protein CVGQKTGPPYEQYF.

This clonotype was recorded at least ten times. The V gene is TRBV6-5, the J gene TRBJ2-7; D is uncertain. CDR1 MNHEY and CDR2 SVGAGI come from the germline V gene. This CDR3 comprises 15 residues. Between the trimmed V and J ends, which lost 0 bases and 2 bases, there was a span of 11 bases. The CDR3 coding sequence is TGTGCCAGCAGTTACTCGTCCGAACAGACCTACGAGCAGTACTTC. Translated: CASSYSSEQTYEQYF.

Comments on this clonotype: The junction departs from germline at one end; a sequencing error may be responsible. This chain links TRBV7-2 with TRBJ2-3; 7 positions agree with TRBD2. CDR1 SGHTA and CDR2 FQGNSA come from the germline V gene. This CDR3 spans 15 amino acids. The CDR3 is CASSLVAGARRYAVF. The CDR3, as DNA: TGTGCCAGCAGCTTAGTGGCGGGAGCGCGCAGATACGCAGTATTT.

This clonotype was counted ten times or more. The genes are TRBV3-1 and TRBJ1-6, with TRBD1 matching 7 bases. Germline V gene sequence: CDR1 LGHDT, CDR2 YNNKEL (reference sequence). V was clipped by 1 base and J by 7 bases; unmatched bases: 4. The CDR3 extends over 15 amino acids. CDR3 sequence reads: CASSQGTGGNSPLHF. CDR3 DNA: TGTGCCAGCAGCCAAGGGACAGGTGGCAATTCACCCCTCCACTTT. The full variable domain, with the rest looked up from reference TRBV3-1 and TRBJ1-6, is DTAVSQTPKYLVTQMGNDKSIKCEQNLGHDTMYWYKQDSKKFLKIMFSYNNKELIINETVPNRFSPKSPDKAHLNLHINSLELGDSAVYFCASSQGTGGNSPLHFGNGTRLTVT.

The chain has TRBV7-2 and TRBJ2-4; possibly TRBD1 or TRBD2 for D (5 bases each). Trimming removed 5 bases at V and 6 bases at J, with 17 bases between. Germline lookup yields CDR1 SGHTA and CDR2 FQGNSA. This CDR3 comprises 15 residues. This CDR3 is CASSVGPIAGNIQYF. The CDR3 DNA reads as TGTGCCAGCAGCGTGGGACCAATAGCCGGAAACATTCAGTACTTC.

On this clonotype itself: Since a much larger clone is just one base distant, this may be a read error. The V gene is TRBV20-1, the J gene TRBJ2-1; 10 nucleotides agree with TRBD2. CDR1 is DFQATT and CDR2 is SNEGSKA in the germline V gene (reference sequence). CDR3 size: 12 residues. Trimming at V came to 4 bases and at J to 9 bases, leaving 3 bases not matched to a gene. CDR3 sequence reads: CSATSGRGEQFF. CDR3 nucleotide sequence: TGCAGTGCTACTAGCGGGAGAGGTGAGCAGTTCTTC.

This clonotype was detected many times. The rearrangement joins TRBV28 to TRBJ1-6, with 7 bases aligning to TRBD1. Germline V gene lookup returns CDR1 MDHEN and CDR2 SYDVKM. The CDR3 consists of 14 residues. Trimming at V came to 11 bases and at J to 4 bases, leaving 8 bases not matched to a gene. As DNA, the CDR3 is TGTGCCGGCCGATCGACAGGGTATAATTCACCCCTCCACTTT. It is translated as CAGRSTGYNSPLHF.

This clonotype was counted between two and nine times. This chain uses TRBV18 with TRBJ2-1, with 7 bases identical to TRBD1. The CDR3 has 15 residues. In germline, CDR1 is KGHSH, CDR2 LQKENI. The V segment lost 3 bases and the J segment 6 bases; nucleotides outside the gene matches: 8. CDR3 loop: CASSPPGGVFNEQFF. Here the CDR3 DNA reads TGTGCCAGCTCACCGCCAGGGGGAGTTTTCAATGAGCAGTTCTTC.